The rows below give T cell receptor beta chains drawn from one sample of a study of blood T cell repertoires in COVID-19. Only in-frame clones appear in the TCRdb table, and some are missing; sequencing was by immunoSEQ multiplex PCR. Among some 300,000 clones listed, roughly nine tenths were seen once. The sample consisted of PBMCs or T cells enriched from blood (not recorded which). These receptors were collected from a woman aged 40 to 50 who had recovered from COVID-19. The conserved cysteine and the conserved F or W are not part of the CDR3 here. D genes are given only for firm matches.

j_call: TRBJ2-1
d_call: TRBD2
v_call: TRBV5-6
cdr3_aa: ASSHFETLAGGGHEQF

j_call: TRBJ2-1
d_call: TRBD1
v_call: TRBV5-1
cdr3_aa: ASSSKTGGDYNEQF

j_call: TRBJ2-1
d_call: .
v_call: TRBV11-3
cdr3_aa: ASSRGVRDEQF

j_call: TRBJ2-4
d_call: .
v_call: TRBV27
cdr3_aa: ASATSGLAKNIQY

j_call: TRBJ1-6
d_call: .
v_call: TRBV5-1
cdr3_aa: ASSLAHSSYNSPLH

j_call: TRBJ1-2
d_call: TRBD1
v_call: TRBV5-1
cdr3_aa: ASSLGHQGAYGYT

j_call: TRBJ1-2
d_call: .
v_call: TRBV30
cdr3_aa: AQTSYRGANYGYT

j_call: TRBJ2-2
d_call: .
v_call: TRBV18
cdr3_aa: ASSPRTPNTGELF

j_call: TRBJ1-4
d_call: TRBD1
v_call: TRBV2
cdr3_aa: ASSRQGATNEKLF

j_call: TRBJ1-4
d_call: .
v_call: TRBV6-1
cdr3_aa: ASSGVNRAANEKLF

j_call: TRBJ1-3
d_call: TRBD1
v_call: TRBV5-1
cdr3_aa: ASSLQGQVSGNTIY

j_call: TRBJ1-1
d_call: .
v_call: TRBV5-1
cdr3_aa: ASSSLTGNTEAF

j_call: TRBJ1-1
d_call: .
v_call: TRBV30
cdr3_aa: AWNDRPNTEAF

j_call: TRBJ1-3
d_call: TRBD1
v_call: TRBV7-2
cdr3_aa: ASSPWDREGNTIY

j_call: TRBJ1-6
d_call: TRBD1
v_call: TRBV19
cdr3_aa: ASSMDRVSPLH

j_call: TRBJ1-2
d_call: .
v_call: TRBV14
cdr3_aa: ASSQDLSGASNYGYT

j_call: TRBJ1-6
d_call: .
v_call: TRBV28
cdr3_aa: ASSPRGQNSPLH

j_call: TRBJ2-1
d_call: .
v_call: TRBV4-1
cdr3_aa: ASSQDYGNSYNEQF

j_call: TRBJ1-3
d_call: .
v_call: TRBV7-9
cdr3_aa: ASSSIGANDGNTIY

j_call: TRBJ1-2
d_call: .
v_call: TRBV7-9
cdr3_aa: ASSPGQGYGYT

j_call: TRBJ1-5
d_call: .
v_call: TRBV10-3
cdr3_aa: AISESRGGNQPQH

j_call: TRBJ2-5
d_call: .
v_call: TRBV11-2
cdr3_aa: ASSSLRGSTETQY